This T cell receptor (beta chain) was documented in a study of T-cell reconstitution after alpha-beta-depleted transplantation in children. Study-level results: Hyperexpanded clones declined; after one year, newly produced T cells mostly supplied diversity. The study traced high day-60 TCRbeta diversity in some patients to surviving recipient T cells and thymic progenitors. Reportedly, roughly two months post-transplant, alpha-beta T cells arose from several hundred expanded graft clones.

A TCRbeta library incorporating unique molecular identifiers was prepared. TCRdb redid the calling of the PCR reads with MiXCR, one entry per CDR3 protein. There are around 440,000 distinct CDR3 sequences in the sample; about 10% occur only once, and 2% to 2.5% lies in the top ten. This clonotype appeared a few times. Antigen unknown. The CDR3 length is 14 residues. V shed 5 bases, J shed 2 bases, and the junction held 2 bases outside the gene matches. The sequenced sample was PBMCs, obtained before TCRalphabeta/CD19-depleted stem cell transplant. The sequence derives from a child aged 2 to 10 with inherited bone marrow failure, due to receive a stem cell transplant. The chain is built from TRBV12-3 or TRBV12-4 and TRBJ2-3, with TRBD1 matching over 9 bases. Written as DNA, the CDR3 is TGTGCCAGCAGTCGGGACAGGGACACAGATACGCAGTATTTT. Encoded protein: CASSRDRDTDTQYF.